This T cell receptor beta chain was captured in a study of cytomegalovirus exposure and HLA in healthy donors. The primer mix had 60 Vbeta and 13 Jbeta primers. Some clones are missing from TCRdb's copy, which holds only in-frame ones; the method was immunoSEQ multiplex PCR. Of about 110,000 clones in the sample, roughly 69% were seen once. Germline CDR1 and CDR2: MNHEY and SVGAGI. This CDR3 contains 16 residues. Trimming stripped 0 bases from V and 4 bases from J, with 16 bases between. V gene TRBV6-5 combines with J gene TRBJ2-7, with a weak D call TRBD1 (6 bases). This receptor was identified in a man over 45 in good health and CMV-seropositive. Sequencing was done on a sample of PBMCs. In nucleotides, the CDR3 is TGTGCCAGCAGTTACTCATCAGGCCAGGGGTTATACGAGCAGTACTTC. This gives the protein CASSYSSGQGLYEQYF.